This TCR beta chain was recorded in a study of blood T cell repertoires in COVID-19. Overall study: Sites across the United States, Italy and Spain contributed samples from acute and convalescent COVID-19.

The data were produced by immunoSEQ multiplex PCR, yet TCRdb's version contains in-frame clones alone and is incomplete. This table holds approximately 300,000 clones, approximately 91% found once. Trimming stripped 4 bases from V and 4 bases from J, with 16 bases between. CDR3 length equals 15 residues. CDR1 and CDR2 from the germline V gene are MDHEN and SYDVKM. This clone was seen a handful of times. This clonotype was sampled from a man aged 55-75 years who had recovered from COVID-19. The J gene is TRBJ1-1, the V gene TRBV28, with D maybe TRBD1 (6 bases). What was sequenced was PBMCs or T cells enriched from blood (not recorded which). CDR3 coding DNA: TGTGCCAGCAGTTCTCGGGGGGGCATAAGCACTGAAGCTTTCTTT. Its translation is CASSSRGGISTEAFF.